This T cell receptor beta chain came from a study of blood T cell repertoires in COVID-19. Study overall: Collection of acute and convalescent COVID-19 samples took place in the United States, Italy and Spain. The cDNA or gDNA used as material had been derived from T cells, B-cell-depleted T cells, or PBMCs.

V gave up 1 base and J gave up 3 bases; unmatched junction bases: 5. Looked up from germline, CDR1 is KGHSH and CDR2 is LQKENI. CDR3 length: 15 residues. This clone occurred many times. Cohort assignment relied on participant-reported clinical history. In Cohort 3, a recovered donor had either two negative PCRs, clearance, or symptom resolution. Only in-frame clones appear in the TCRdb table, and some are missing; sequencing was by immunoSEQ multiplex PCR. The sample consists of 380,000 or so clones, around 87% of them appearing once. Sequencing was performed on PBMCs or T cells enriched from blood (not recorded which). This sequence joins TRBV18 and TRBJ2-5; TRBD1 matches at 7 bases. The clonotype was recovered from a man aged 30-40 years who had recovered from COVID-19. The CDR3: CASSPLGQEKETQYF. In nucleotides, the CDR3 is TGTGCCAGCTCACCACTAGGACAGGAGAAAGAGACCCAGTACTTC.